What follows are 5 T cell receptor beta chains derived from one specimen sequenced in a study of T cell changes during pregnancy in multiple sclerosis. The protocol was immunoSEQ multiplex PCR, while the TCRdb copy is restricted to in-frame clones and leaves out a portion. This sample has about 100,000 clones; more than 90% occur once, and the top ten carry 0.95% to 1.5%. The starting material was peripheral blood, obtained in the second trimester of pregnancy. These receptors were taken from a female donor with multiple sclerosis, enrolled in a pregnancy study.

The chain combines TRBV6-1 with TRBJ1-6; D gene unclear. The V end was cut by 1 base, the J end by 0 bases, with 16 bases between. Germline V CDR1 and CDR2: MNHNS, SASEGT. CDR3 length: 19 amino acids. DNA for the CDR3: TGTGCCAGCAGTGAAGTCCCCTCGAGGAGGAGCTCCTATAATTCACCCCTCCACTTT. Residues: CASSEVPSRRSSYNSPLHF.

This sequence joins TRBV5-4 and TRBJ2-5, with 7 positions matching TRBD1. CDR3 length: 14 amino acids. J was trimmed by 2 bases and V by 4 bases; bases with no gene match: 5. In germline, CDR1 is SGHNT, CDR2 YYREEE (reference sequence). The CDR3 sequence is CASSGTGAQETQYF. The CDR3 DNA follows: TGTGCCAGCAGCGGAACAGGGGCGCAAGAGACCCAGTACTTC.

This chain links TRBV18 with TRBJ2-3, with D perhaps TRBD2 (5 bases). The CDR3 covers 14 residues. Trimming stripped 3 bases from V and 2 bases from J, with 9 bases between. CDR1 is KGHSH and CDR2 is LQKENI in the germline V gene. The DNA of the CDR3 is TGTGCCAGCTCACCGGAGCGGAACACAGATACGCAGTATTTT. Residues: CASSPERNTDTQYF. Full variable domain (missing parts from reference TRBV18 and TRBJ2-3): NAGVMQNPRHLVRRRGQEARLRCSPMKGHSHVYWYRQLPEEGLKFMVYLQKENIIDESGMPKERFSAEFPKEGPSILRIQQVVRGDSAAYFCASSPERNTDTQYFGPGTRLTVL.

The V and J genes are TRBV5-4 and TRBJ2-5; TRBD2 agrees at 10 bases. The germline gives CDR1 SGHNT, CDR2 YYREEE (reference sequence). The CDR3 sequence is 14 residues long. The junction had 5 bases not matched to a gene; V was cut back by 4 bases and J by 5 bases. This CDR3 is CASSLAGVPETQYF. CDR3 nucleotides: TGTGCCAGCAGCCTAGCGGGAGTACCTGAGACCCAGTACTTC. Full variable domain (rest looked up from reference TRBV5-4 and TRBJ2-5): ETGVTQSPTHLIKTRGQQVTLRCSSQSGHNTVSWYQQALGQGPQFIFQYYREEENGRGNFPPRFSGLQFPNYSSELNVNALELDDSALYLCASSLAGVPETQYFGPGTRLLVL.

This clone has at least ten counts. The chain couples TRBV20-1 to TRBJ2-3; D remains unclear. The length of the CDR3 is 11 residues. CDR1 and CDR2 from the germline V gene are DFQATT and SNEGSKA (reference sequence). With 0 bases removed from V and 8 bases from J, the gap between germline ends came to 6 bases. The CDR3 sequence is CSARETRTQYF. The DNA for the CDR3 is TGCAGTGCTAGAGAGACTCGTACGCAGTATTTT.